The 14 T cell receptor beta chains below all came from one sample that was sequenced in a study of blood T cell repertoires in COVID-19. TCRdb's table, derived via immunoSEQ multiplex PCR, lists solely in-frame clones and lacks some. The profile shows some 220,000 clones, approximately 83% of them singletons. Source material: PBMCs or T cells enriched from blood (not recorded which). Every receptor here comes from a middle-aged woman with acute COVID-19.

The gene calls are TRBV6-2 or TRBV6-3 and TRBJ2-7, with 10 bases that match TRBD2. After removal of 3 bases from V and 1 base from J, the junction contained 0 bases not matched to a gene. The germline CDR1 and CDR2 sequences are MNHEY and SVGEGT. The CDR3 totals 14 residues. As DNA, the CDR3 is TGTGCCAGCAGTTATAGCGGGGGGTCCTACGAGCAGTACTTC. Its protein product is CASSYSGGSYEQYF.

The rearrangement links TRBV5-1 to TRBJ2-2, with 9 positions matching TRBD2. Germline trimming cut 2 bases from V and 7 bases from J; bases unmatched to any gene: 9. The CDR3 has 16 amino acids. Germline lookup yields CDR1 SGHRS and CDR2 YFSETQ. The CDR3: CASSFSASGVVGELFF. CDR3 in DNA: TGCGCCAGCAGCTTCTCGGCTAGCGGGGTGGTCGGGGAGCTGTTTTTT.

The rearrangement links TRBV28 to TRBJ2-7; TRBD1 might be the D (7 bases). CDR1 MDHEN and CDR2 SYDVKM come from the germline V gene. This CDR3 contains 15 residues. V was shortened by 7 bases and J by 7 bases, with 23 bases between the two germline ends. This CDR3 reads CASIRPTQGGDEQYF. The DNA for the CDR3 is TGTGCCAGCATCCGACCCACCCAGGGGGGCGATGAGCAGTACTTC.

The CDR3 sequence is CAWSVRARAKGGTEAFF. The CDR3 DNA follows: TGTGCCTGGAGTGTACGGGCCCGGGCTAAAGGAGGGACTGAAGCTTTCTTT. The chain has TRBV30 and TRBJ1-1; no firm D call. Germline values: CDR1 GTSNPN, CDR2 SVGIG (reference sequence). The V end was cut by 0 bases, the J end by 5 bases, with 22 bases between. The length of the CDR3 is 17 residues.

V gene TRBV18 combines with J gene TRBJ1-2; a possible D gene is TRBD1 (6 bases). This CDR3 is built from 15 residues. V lost 2 bases and J lost 6, with 16 bases in between. In germline, CDR1 is KGHSH, CDR2 LQKENI. The DNA of the CDR3 is TGTGCCAGCTCACCAGGGATGACGGCAGGGGATGGCTACACCTTC. It yields the protein CASSPGMTAGDGYTF.

This sequence joins TRBV4-3 and TRBJ1-6; TRBD1 agrees at 7 bases. The CDR3 runs 15 residues. From germline, CDR1 is LGHNA and CDR2 YSLEER. Trimming at V came to 1 base and at J to 11 bases, leaving 8 bases not matched to a gene. CDR3 bases: TGCGCCAGCAGCCAAGTATCTACAGGGGAGCCACCCCTCCACTTT. Its protein is CASSQVSTGEPPLHF.

The chain joins TRBV11-3 to TRBJ2-1, with D possibly TRBD1 on 6 matching bases. The length of the CDR3 is 11 residues. Deletions cut 4 bases from V and 12 bases from J, with 10 bases between. Per the germline V gene, CDR1 is SGHNT and CDR2 is YENEEA. CDR3 sequence reads: CASSSGQRQFF. The CDR3 coding sequence is TGTGCCAGCAGCTCGGGACAACGGCAGTTCTTC.

The V and J genes are TRBV21-1 and TRBJ2-3; the DNA was not compared with TRBD2, the D call given in the table. TRBV21-1 corresponds to a pseudogene. The CDR3 has 12 residues. CDR3 sequence: CASSASGDTQYF. DNA of the CDR3: TGTGCCAGCAGCGCAAGCGGAGATACGCAGTATTTT.

The chain links TRBV27 to TRBJ1-2; 7 bases map to TRBD1. V dropped 1 base and J dropped 2; count of bases not matched to a gene: 13. Germline values: CDR1 MNHEY, CDR2 SMNVEV (reference sequence). The CDR3 loop spans 18 amino acids. CDR3: CASSLFFPQTGRNYGYTF. The CDR3 DNA reads TGTGCCAGCAGTTTATTTTTCCCTCAGACAGGGAGAAACTATGGCTACACCTTC.

The chain joins TRBV2 to TRBJ2-3; tentatively, D is TRBD1 (5 bases). Germline V gene sequence: CDR1 SNHLY, CDR2 FYNNEI. V shed 4 bases and J shed 1 base, with 9 bases lying between them. CDR3 size: 14 residues. CDR3 residues: CASSGGIGTDTQYF. CDR3 coding DNA: TGTGCCAGCAGTGGGGGCATTGGCACAGATACGCAGTATTTT.

The V gene is TRBV2, the J gene TRBJ1-2; 9 positions match TRBD1. V gave up 6 bases and J gave up 6 bases; unmatched junction bases: 5. Germline assignment: CDR1 SNHLY and CDR2 FYNNEI. There are 13 residues in the CDR3. The CDR3 DNA sequence: TGTGCCAGCAGCCGGGACAGGGATGATGGCTACACCTTC. The encoded protein is CASSRDRDDGYTF.

The chain links TRBV7-9 to TRBJ1-1; D is ambiguous. V was cut by 1 base and J by 5 bases, with 8 bases left in between. This CDR3 comprises 13 residues. Germline values: CDR1 SEHNR, CDR2 FQNEAQ (reference sequence). The CDR3 region has the DNA TGTGCCAGCAGCTTAGACGGTATAACTGAAGCTTTCTTT. Its translation is CASSLDGITEAFF.

This clone was detected only once. The chain recombines TRBV7-9 with TRBJ1-5, with D uncertain. The length of the CDR3 is 13 residues. CDR1 is SEHNR, CDR2 FQNEAQ, per germline (reference sequence). Trimming took 3 bases from V and 5 from J, leaving 8 bases between them. The CDR3 DNA follows: TGTGCCAGCAGCTTCGAGGGCTATCAGCCCCAGCATTTT. Its protein is CASSFEGYQPQHF.

The chain has TRBV28 and TRBJ1-2; unclear D gene. The CDR3 consists of 13 residues. In germline, CDR1 is MDHEN, CDR2 SYDVKM. The V end lost 7 bases, the J end lost 3 bases, and 12 bases lay between the germline ends. CDR3 amino acids: CASTTGGDYGYTF. The CDR3 nucleotides are TGTGCCAGCACTACGGGCGGGGACTATGGCTACACCTTC.